Listed here are 21 T cell receptor beta chains from one sample, sequenced in a study of CD8 T cells in Susac syndrome. Reverse transcription of about 0.45 to 1 ug RNA used random hexamers. TCRdb independently ran MiXCR on the immunoSEQ multiplex PCR reads; one entry per CDR3 protein. The data show roughly 140,000 distinct CDR3 sequences, with approximately 95% seen just once and 0.15% to 0.2% held by the top ten. The material sequenced was CD4+ T cells from PBMCs. The source of these receptors is a human donor with Susac syndrome.

The CDR3 DNA follows: TGTGCCAGTACCTCGGACCGACAGCCCCAGCATTTT. Protein product: CASTSDRQPQHF. V usage is TRBV19 and J usage is TRBJ1-5; the D is unclear. The CDR3 is made up of 12 amino acids. Trimming took 7 bases from V and 7 from J, leaving 11 bases between them. Germline V gene lookup returns CDR1 LNHDA and CDR2 SQIVND (reference sequence).

The rearrangement joins TRBV6-5 to TRBJ2-3; D perhaps matches TRBD2 (7 bases). This CDR3 contains 16 residues. Germline loops: CDR1 MNHEY, CDR2 SVGAGI. V lost 0 bases to trimming and J lost 6 bases, with 16 bases between them. CDR3 DNA: TGTGCCAGCAGTTACTCCGGGCGGGGGCCCCAGGATACGCAGTATTTT. It translates to CASSYSGRGPQDTQYF.

This clonotype has just one count. The CDR3 DNA is TGCGCCAGCAGCTCACAGGGTAAAGCCTACGAGCAGTACTTC. Protein: CASSSQGKAYEQYF. This chain joins TRBV5-1 and TRBJ2-7; D possibly corresponds to TRBD1 (6 bases). The germline V gene encodes CDR1 SGHRS and CDR2 YFSETQ. Trimming removed 3 bases from V and 2 bases from J, with 12 bases in between. This CDR3 contains 14 residues.

This chain uses TRBV20-1 with TRBJ2-1; 9 nucleotides align to TRBD2. From germline, CDR1 is DFQATT and CDR2 SNEGSKA (reference sequence). This CDR3 comprises 17 residues. The J segment lost 1 base and the V segment lost 3 bases, leaving 10 bases of the junction unmatched. CDR3 region: CSARRAGGQVSYNEQFF. The DNA for the CDR3 is TGCAGTGCTAGGAGGGCGGGGGGGCAAGTATCCTACAATGAGCAGTTCTTC.

This chain connects TRBV12-3 or TRBV12-4 to TRBJ2-1; 8 nucleotides line up with TRBD2. This CDR3 is built from 13 residues. V was clipped by 3 bases and J by 9 bases; unmatched bases: 4. CDR3 protein: CASSLDGGVEQFF. CDR3 in DNA: TGTGCCAGCAGTTTGGACGGGGGGGTTGAGCAGTTCTTC.

This chain connects TRBV18 to TRBJ1-5; D might be TRBD1 (6 bases). The V gene's germline CDR1 is KGHSH and CDR2 LQKENI. The CDR3 runs to 15 residues. Trimming left V 3 bases short and J 4 bases short, with 13 bases between. CDR3 protein: CASSPGGSQNQPQHF. CDR3 nucleotide sequence: TGTGCCAGCTCACCCGGGGGCAGCCAGAATCAGCCCCAGCATTTT.

The J gene is TRBJ1-3, the V gene TRBV9; TRBD1 is a possible D gene (5 bases). The CDR3 consists of 14 residues. Germline V lookup: CDR1 SGDLS, CDR2 YYNGEE. Trimming removed 0 bases from V and 2 bases from J, with 6 bases in between. CDR3 region: CASSVEGAGNTIYF. Written as DNA, the CDR3 is TGTGCCAGCAGCGTAGAAGGGGCTGGAAACACCATATATTTT.

The chain uses TRBV7-9 and TRBJ1-2, with a possible D match to TRBD1 (5 bases). CDR3 size: 13 residues. Deletions cut 4 bases from V and 5 bases from J, with 11 bases between. Germline CDR1 SEHNR, CDR2 FQNEAQ (reference sequence). The CDR3 here is CASSSGIGYGYTF. The CDR3 nucleotides read TGTGCCAGCAGCTCAGGGATTGGGTATGGCTACACCTTC.

CDR3 in amino acids: CSAPDGAELFF. The CDR3 DNA reads as TGCAGTGCGCCCGACGGGGCAGAACTGTTTTTT. J is TRBJ1-4 and V is TRBV20-1; D is perhaps TRBD1 (5 bases). V gave up 6 bases and J gave up 12 bases, with 14 bases separating them. The CDR3 is made up of 11 amino acids. From germline, CDR1 is DFQATT and CDR2 SNEGSKA (reference sequence).

This clonotype has a single count. J is TRBJ2-6 and V is TRBV9; the match to TRBD2 covers 8 bases. V lost 2 bases, J lost 0 bases, and 7 bases stayed unmatched. CDR1 and CDR2 (germline): SGDLS, YYNGEE. CDR3 length: 18 amino acids. This CDR3 reads CASSVSPSGRSGANVLTF. Written as DNA, the CDR3 is TGTGCCAGCAGCGTCTCCCCTAGCGGGCGCTCTGGGGCCAACGTCCTGACTTTC.

The chain carries TRBV10-3 and TRBJ2-6; 10 bases are a match to TRBD1. Germline V gene data show CDR1 as ENHRY and CDR2 as SYGVKD. V gave up 2 bases and J gave up 8 bases; unmatched junction bases: 3. The CDR3 is made up of 15 amino acids. Written as DNA, the CDR3 is TGTGCCATCAGTGAGGTGACAGGGGGCACCAACGTCCTGACTTTC. Translated: CAISEVTGGTNVLTF.

The CDR3 protein is CSAREPTGVGGYTF. CDR3 in DNA: TGCAGTGCTAGAGAACCGACAGGGGTGGGAGGCTACACCTTC. The chain employs TRBV20-1 and TRBJ1-2, with 8 nucleotides matching TRBD1. Germline V lookup: CDR1 DFQATT, CDR2 SNEGSKA (reference sequence). The junction had 8 bases not matched to a gene; V was cut back by 0 bases and J by 8 bases. This CDR3 region has 14 residues.

The table lists this clonotype with a count of one. J is TRBJ1-2 and V is TRBV7-9, with 7 bases lining up with TRBD1. Germline V CDR1 and CDR2: SEHNR, FQNEAQ (reference sequence). This CDR3 spans 11 amino acids. Trimming cost V 5 bases and J 8 bases; bases outside gene matches: 2. CDR3 in DNA: TGTGCCAGCAGCCCGGGACAGGGCTACACCTTC. Translating gives CASSPGQGYTF.

The chain recombines TRBV5-1 with TRBJ1-2; possible D gene TRBD1, 6 bases. This CDR3 has 14 residues. The germline V gene encodes CDR1 SGHRS and CDR2 YFSETQ. V dropped 6 bases and J dropped 3 bases, with 15 bases sitting between them. The CDR3 loop is CASTKTQGDYGYTF. CDR3 coding DNA: TGCGCCAGCACTAAAACACAGGGCGACTATGGCTACACCTTC.

The V call is TRBV29-1, the J call TRBJ2-7; the D gene is possibly TRBD1 (5 bases). CDR1 and CDR2 from the germline V gene are SQVTM and ANQGSEA. V gave up 7 bases and J gave up 5 bases, with 15 bases separating them. There are 12 residues in the CDR3. The CDR3 here is CSARRTNNEQYF. In DNA, the CDR3 is TGCAGCGCTCGGCGGACAAACAACGAGCAGTACTTC.

This clonotype was recorded a few times. The chain carries TRBV12-3 or TRBV12-4 and TRBJ1-2; D is ambiguous. CDR3 length: 13 residues. The V end lost 2 bases, the J end lost 2 bases, and 6 bases lay between the germline ends. The CDR3 reads CASSLKGNYGYTF. The CDR3 nucleotides read TGTGCCAGCAGTTTAAAGGGCAACTATGGCTACACCTTC.

This rearrangement joins TRBV10-3 to TRBJ1-6; 7 bases align to TRBD1. V trimming: 0 bases; J trimming: 9 bases; junction bases outside the gene matches: 2. The CDR3 totals 14 residues. Germline lookup yields CDR1 ENHRY and CDR2 SYGVKD. The CDR3 coding sequence is TGTGCCATCAGTGAGTCGAGACAGGGTTCACCCCTCCACTTT. It encodes CAISESRQGSPLHF.

Worth noting for this clonotype: One end of the junction fails to match germline, which may point to a read error. This sequence joins TRBV3-1 and TRBJ2-2; 8 bases are shared with TRBD1. The CDR3 spans 16 residues. The V gene's germline CDR1 is LGHDT and CDR2 YNNKEL (reference sequence). The CDR3, as DNA: TGTGCCAGCAGGCAAGTCGCCGGGACAGGCCCCGGGGAGCTGTTTTTT. It is translated as CASRQVAGTGPGELFF.

The chain is built from TRBV11-3 and TRBJ2-5; TRBD2 might be the D (6 bases). The V and J ends lost 4 bases and 2 bases respectively, with 17 bases between them. Germline loops: CDR1 SGHNT, CDR2 YENEEA. CDR3 length: 16 residues. This CDR3 reads CASSSSKRAVQETQYF. The CDR3 region has the DNA TGTGCCAGCAGCTCCTCAAAGCGGGCCGTGCAAGAGACCCAGTACTTC.

The chain carries TRBV2 and TRBJ2-7; no firm D call. The germline V gene encodes CDR1 SNHLY and CDR2 FYNNEI. The CDR3 runs to 12 residues. Trimming removed 2 bases at V and 3 bases at J, with 5 bases between. The CDR3 coding sequence is TGTGCCAGCAGTGAATATGGCTACGAGCAGTACTTC. Protein product: CASSEYGYEQYF.

This sequence joins TRBV14 and TRBJ2-7, with a weak D call TRBD2 (6 bases). Trimming removed 4 bases from V and 7 bases from J, with 17 bases in between. Germline V lookup: CDR1 SGHDN, CDR2 FVKESK. CDR3 length: 14 residues. As DNA, the CDR3 is TGTGCCAGCAGCCGGCGGGGCCTTCGGGAGGAGCAGTACTTC. Its protein product is CASSRRGLREEQYF.